This T cell receptor (beta chain) is drawn from a study of blood T cell repertoires in COVID-19. Study information: The United States, Italy and Spain supplied acute and convalescent COVID-19 samples.

Germline lookup yields CDR1 SGHDT and CDR2 YYEEEE. V gave up 0 bases and J gave up 6 bases, with 7 bases separating them. The CDR3 covers 14 residues. Clones were read by immunoSEQ multiplex PCR, and TCRdb kept only the in-frame ones, dropping some. The data hold about 68,000 clones, with 70% to 90% observed a single time. This sequence joins TRBV5-6 and TRBJ1-6; D gene ambiguous. The source of this sequence is a woman aged 45-65 years with COVID-19, enrolled during active disease. The sequenced sample was peripheral blood. Here the CDR3 DNA reads TGTGCCAGCAGCTTGGCAGGCCCTAATTCACCCCTCCACTTT. Translating it yields CASSLAGPNSPLHF.